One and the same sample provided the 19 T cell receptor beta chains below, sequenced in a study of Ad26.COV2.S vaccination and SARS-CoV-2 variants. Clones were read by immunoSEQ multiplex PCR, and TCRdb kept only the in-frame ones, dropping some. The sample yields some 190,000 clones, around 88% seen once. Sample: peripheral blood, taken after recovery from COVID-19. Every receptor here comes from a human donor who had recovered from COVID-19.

The CDR3 is CASSSLSGANVLTF. Written as DNA, the CDR3 is TGTGCCAGCAGCAGCCTCTCTGGGGCCAACGTCCTGACTTTC. The J gene is TRBJ2-6, the V gene TRBV25-1; D gene ambiguous. The germline CDR1 and CDR2 sequences are MGHDK and SYGVNS. The CDR3 is 14 amino acids. The ends were cut back, 6 bases at V and 0 bases at J, with 6 bases in the middle. The entire variable domain, with the rest obtained from reference TRBV25-1 and TRBJ2-6, is as follows: EADIYQTPRYLVIGTGKKITLECSQTMGHDKMYWYQQDPGMELHLIHYSYGVNSTEKGDLSSESTVSRIRTEHFPLTLESARPSHTSQYLCASSSLSGANVLTFGAGSRLTVL.

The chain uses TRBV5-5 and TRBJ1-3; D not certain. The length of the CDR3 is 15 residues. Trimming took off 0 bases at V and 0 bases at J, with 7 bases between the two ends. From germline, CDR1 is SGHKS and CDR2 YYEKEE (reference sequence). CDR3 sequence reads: CASSLDSHSGNTIYF. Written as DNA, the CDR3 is TGTGCCAGCAGCTTGGACAGTCACTCTGGAAACACCATATATTTT.

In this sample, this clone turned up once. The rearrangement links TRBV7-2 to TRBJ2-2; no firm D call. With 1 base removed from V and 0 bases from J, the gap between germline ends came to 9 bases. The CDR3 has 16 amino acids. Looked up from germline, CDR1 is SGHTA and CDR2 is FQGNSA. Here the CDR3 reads CASSLVGGANTGELFF. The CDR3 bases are TGTGCCAGCAGCTTAGTCGGCGGAGCGAACACCGGGGAGCTGTTTTTT.

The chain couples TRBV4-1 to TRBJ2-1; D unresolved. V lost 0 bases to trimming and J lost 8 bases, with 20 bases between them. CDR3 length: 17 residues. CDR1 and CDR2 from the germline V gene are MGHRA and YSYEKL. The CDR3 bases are TGCGCCAGCAGCCAAGAAGCCCCGCAAGGGCCCTTGGATGAGCAGTTCTTC. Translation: CASSQEAPQGPLDEQFF.

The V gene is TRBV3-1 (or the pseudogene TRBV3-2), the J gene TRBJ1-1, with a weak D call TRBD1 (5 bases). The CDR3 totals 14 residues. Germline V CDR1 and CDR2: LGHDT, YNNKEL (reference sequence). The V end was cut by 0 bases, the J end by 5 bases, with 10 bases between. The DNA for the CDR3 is TGTGCCAGCAGCCAAGAGGGGGAGAGGACTGAAGCTTTCTTT. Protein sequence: CASSQEGERTEAFF.

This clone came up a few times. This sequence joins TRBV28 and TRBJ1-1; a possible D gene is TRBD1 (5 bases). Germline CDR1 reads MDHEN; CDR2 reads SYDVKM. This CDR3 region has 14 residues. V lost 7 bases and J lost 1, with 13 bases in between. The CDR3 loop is CASTQGVGNTEAFF. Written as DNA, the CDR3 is TGTGCCAGCACGCAAGGGGTGGGGAACACTGAAGCTTTCTTT. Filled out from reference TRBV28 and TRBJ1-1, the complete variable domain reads DVKVTQSSRYLVKRTGEKVFLECVQDMDHENMFWYRQDPGLGLRLIYFSYDVKMKEKGDIPEGYSVSREKKERFSLILESASTNQTSMYLCASTQGVGNTEAFFGQGTRLTVV.

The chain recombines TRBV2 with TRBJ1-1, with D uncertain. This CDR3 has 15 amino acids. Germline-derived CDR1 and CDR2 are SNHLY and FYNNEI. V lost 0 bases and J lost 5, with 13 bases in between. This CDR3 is CASSEAPGTATEAFF. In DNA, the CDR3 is TGTGCCAGCAGTGAAGCACCCGGCACAGCGACTGAAGCTTTCTTT.

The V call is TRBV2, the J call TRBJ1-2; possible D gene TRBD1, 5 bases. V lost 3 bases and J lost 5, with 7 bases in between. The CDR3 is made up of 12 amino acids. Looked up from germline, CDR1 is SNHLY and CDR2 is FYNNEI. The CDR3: CASSDQGYGYTF. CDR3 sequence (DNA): TGTGCCAGCAGTGATCAGGGTTATGGCTACACCTTC.

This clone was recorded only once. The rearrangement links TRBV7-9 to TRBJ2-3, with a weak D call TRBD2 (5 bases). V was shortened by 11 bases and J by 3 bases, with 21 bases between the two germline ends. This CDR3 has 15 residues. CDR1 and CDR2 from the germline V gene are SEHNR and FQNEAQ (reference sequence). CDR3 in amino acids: CASRRRGLDTDTQYF. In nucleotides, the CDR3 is TGTGCCTCTCGACGGCGAGGGCTCGATACAGATACGCAGTATTTT.

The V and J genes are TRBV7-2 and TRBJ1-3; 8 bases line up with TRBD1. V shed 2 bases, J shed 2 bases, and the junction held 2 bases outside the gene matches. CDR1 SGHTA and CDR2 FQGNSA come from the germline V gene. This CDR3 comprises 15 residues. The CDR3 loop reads CASSLWTGTGNTIYF. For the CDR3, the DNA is TGTGCCAGCAGCTTATGGACAGGGACTGGAAACACCATATATTTT.

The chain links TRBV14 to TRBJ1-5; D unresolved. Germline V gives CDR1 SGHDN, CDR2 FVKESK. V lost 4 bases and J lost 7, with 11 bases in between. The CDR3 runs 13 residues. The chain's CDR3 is CASSPLRNQPQHF. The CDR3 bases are TGTGCCAGCAGCCCTTTACGGAACCAGCCCCAGCATTTT.

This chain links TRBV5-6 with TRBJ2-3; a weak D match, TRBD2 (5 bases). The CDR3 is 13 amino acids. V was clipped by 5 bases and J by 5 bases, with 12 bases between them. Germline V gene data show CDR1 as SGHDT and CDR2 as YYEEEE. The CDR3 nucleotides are TGTGCCAGCAGTTATCCCGGGGAAGATACGCAGTATTTT. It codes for CASSYPGEDTQYF.

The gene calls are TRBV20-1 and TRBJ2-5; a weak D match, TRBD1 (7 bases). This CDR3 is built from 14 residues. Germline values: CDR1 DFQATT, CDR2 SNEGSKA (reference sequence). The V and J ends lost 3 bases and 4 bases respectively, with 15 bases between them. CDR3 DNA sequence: TGCAGTGCTAGTCGCCAGGGGGAGGCAGAGACCCAGTACTTC. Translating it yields CSASRQGEAETQYF.

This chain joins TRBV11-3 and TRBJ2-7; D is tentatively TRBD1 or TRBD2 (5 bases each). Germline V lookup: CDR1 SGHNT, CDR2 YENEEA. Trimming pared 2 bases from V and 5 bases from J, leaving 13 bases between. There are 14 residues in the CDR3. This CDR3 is CASSLRGDGHEQYF. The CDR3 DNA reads TGTGCCAGCAGCTTACGAGGGGACGGCCACGAGCAGTACTTC.

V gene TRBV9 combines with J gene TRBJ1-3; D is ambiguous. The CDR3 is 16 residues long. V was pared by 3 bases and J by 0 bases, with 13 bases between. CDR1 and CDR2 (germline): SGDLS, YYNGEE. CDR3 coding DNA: TGTGCCAGCAGCGCCTCCTCCAGCGCCTCTGGAAACACCATATATTTT. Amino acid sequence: CASSASSSASGNTIYF.

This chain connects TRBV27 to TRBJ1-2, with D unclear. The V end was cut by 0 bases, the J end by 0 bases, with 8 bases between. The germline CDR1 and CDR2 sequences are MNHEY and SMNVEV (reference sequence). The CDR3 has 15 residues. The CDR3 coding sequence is TGTGCCAGCAGTTTATCTGTCCTAGCTAACTATGGCTACACCTTC. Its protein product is CASSLSVLANYGYTF.

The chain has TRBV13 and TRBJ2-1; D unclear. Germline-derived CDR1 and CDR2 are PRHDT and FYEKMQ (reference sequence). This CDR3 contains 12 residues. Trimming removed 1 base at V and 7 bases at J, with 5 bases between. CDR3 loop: CASSLEGNEQFF. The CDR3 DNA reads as TGTGCCAGCAGCTTAGAAGGGAATGAGCAGTTCTTC.

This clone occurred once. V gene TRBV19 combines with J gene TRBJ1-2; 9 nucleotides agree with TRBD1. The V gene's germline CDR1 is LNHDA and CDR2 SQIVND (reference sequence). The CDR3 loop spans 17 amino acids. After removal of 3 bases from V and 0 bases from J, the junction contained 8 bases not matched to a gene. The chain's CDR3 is CASSMTRTGAPNYGYTF. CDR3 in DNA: TGTGCCAGTAGTATGACCCGGACAGGGGCCCCTAACTATGGCTACACCTTC.

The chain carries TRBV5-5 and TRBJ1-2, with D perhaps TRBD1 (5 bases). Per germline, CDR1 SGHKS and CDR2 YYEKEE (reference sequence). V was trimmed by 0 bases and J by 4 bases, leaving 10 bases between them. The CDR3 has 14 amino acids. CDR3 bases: TGTGCCAGCAGCTTGGAAGGGGACGGCTATGGCTACACCTTC. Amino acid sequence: CASSLEGDGYGYTF.